This is a list of T cell receptor beta chains from one sample in a study of blood T cell repertoires in COVID-19. Sequencing was performed with immunoSEQ multiplex PCR; in TCRdb, only in-frame clones are kept and a portion is missing. The data show 150,000 to 200,000 clones, roughly 83% seen once. The sample taken for sequencing was peripheral blood. These TCRs come from a woman aged 40 to 49 with COVID-19, enrolled during active disease. Both conserved end residues are part of each CDR3. A D gene is named only where the DNA matches it firmly. Not every row has a clone size; where given, it reads once, few, many or a size class.

j_gene: TRBJ2-2; v_gene: TRBV9; d_gene: TRBD2; abundance: once; CDR3nt: TGTGCCAGCAGCGGGAGCGGGGGGCAAGTCGGAACCGGGGAGCTGTTTTTT; CDR3aa: CASSGSGGQVGTGELFF
j_gene: TRBJ1-1; v_gene: TRBV7-3; d_gene: TRBD1; abundance: .; CDR3nt: TGTGCCAGCAGCCCGAAGACAGGGGGCGGCACTGAAGCTTTCTTT; CDR3aa: CASSPKTGGGTEAFF
j_gene: TRBJ1-2; v_gene: TRBV6-5; d_gene: .; abundance: .; CDR3nt: TGTGCCAGCAGTACCCTCCTGGGCAATTACGGCTACACCTTC; CDR3aa: CASSTLLGNYGYTF
j_gene: TRBJ1-3; v_gene: TRBV5-8; d_gene: .; abundance: .; CDR3nt: TGTGCCAGCAGCTCACAGGGTACTGGAAACACCATATATTTT; CDR3aa: CASSSQGTGNTIYF
j_gene: TRBJ2-7; v_gene: TRBV13; d_gene: .; abundance: .; CDR3nt: TGTGCCAGCAGCCCCCACAGGGACATGAACGAGCAGTACTTC; CDR3aa: CASSPHRDMNEQYF
j_gene: TRBJ1-1; v_gene: TRBV14; d_gene: TRBD1; abundance: .; CDR3nt: TGTGCCAGCAGCCGAACACCGGGACAGGGGGACACTGAAGCTTTCTTT; CDR3aa: CASSRTPGQGDTEAFF
j_gene: TRBJ1-4; v_gene: TRBV7-9; d_gene: .; abundance: .; CDR3nt: TGTGCCAGCAGCTTAGCCGAGGCGGCTAATGAAAAACTGTTTTTT; CDR3aa: CASSLAEAANEKLFF
j_gene: TRBJ2-5; v_gene: TRBV19; d_gene: TRBD1; abundance: .; CDR3nt: TGTGCCAGTAGTATCAGACAGGGAATCCAAGAGACCCAGTACTTC; CDR3aa: CASSIRQGIQETQYF
j_gene: TRBJ1-3; v_gene: TRBV7-9; d_gene: .; abundance: .; CDR3nt: TGTGCCAGCAGCTTAATGTCCCTATCGGGAAACACCATATATTTT; CDR3aa: CASSLMSLSGNTIYF
j_gene: TRBJ1-2; v_gene: TRBV6-5; d_gene: .; abundance: .; CDR3nt: TGTGCCAGCAGTTACCGGGGGGGCTATGGCTACACCTTC; CDR3aa: CASSYRGGYGYTF
j_gene: TRBJ1-1; v_gene: TRBV10-3; d_gene: .; abundance: .; CDR3nt: TGTGCCTCCACAAAGGGGGACGGCACTGAAGCTTTCTTT; CDR3aa: CASTKGDGTEAFF
j_gene: TRBJ2-3; v_gene: TRBV7-2; d_gene: .; abundance: .; CDR3nt: TGTGCCAGCAGCTTGGAGCGGACAGATACGCAGTATTTT; CDR3aa: CASSLERTDTQYF
j_gene: TRBJ1-1; v_gene: TRBV9; d_gene: .; abundance: .; CDR3nt: TGTGCCAGCAGCGTACGGTCGGACACTGAAGCTTTCTTT; CDR3aa: CASSVRSDTEAFF
j_gene: TRBJ2-7; v_gene: TRBV3-1/TRBV3-2; d_gene: .; abundance: .; CDR3nt: TGTGCCAGCACTCCAGATGGCTACCCAGGGGAGCAGTACTTC; CDR3aa: CASTPDGYPGEQYF
j_gene: TRBJ2-3; v_gene: TRBV24-1; d_gene: TRBD1; abundance: .; CDR3nt: TGTGCCACCAGTGATAACAGGGGGCTCCAAGATACGCAGTATTTT; CDR3aa: CATSDNRGLQDTQYF
j_gene: TRBJ2-1; v_gene: TRBV5-6; d_gene: TRBD2; abundance: once; CDR3nt: TGTGCCAGCACCCAGCGGACGGGAGGACACAATGAGCAGTTCTTC; CDR3aa: CASTQRTGGHNEQFF
j_gene: TRBJ2-5; v_gene: TRBV6-5; d_gene: .; abundance: .; CDR3nt: TGTGCCAGCAGTTTACGAGGAGGAGAGACCCAGTACTTC; CDR3aa: CASSLRGGETQYF
j_gene: TRBJ2-7; v_gene: TRBV2; d_gene: .; abundance: once; CDR3nt: TGTGCCAGCAGTGCCGCGGGGTGGGCCTACGAGCAGTACTTC; CDR3aa: CASSAAGWAYEQYF
j_gene: TRBJ2-3; v_gene: TRBV18; d_gene: TRBD2; abundance: .; CDR3nt: TGTGCCAGCTCACCTGTACTAGCGGGGGACTCCACAGATACGCAGTATTTT; CDR3aa: CASSPVLAGDSTDTQYF
j_gene: TRBJ1-1; v_gene: TRBV7-2; d_gene: TRBD1; abundance: once; CDR3nt: TGTGCCAGCAGCCCTCGACAGGGGAGGGTCGCTGAAGCTTTCTTT; CDR3aa: CASSPRQGRVAEAFF
j_gene: TRBJ1-4; v_gene: TRBV25-1; d_gene: .; abundance: few; CDR3nt: TGTGCCAGCAGTGACCAGTGGGGGCAGGGTGAAAAACTGTTTTTT; CDR3aa: CASSDQWGQGEKLFF
j_gene: TRBJ2-5; v_gene: TRBV9; d_gene: .; abundance: .; CDR3nt: TGTGCCAGCAGCGGTTGGGCGGAGACCCAGTACTTC; CDR3aa: CASSGWAETQYF
j_gene: TRBJ2-2; v_gene: TRBV18; d_gene: TRBD2; abundance: .; CDR3nt: TGTGCCAGCTCACCCCCAAGTAGCGGGAAGGTGAACACCGGGGAGCTGTTTTTT; CDR3aa: CASSPPSSGKVNTGELFF
j_gene: TRBJ2-7; v_gene: TRBV27; d_gene: .; abundance: .; CDR3nt: TGTGCCAGCAGTTTATTAGGACAGCTCTCCTACGAGCAGTACTTC; CDR3aa: CASSLLGQLSYEQYF
j_gene: TRBJ2-5; v_gene: TRBV30; d_gene: TRBD2; abundance: once; CDR3nt: TGTGCCTGGAGTGTCTTAGCGGGGGGGCTTGAAGAGACCCAGTACTTC; CDR3aa: CAWSVLAGGLEETQYF
j_gene: TRBJ2-2; v_gene: TRBV29-1; d_gene: .; abundance: .; CDR3nt: TGCAGCGTGAGTAAAACGGACATCACCGGGGAGCTGTTTTTT; CDR3aa: CSVSKTDITGELFF
j_gene: TRBJ2-7; v_gene: TRBV5-1; d_gene: TRBD2; abundance: .; CDR3nt: TGCGCCAGCAGCTATAGCGGGCAGGCCCCGGACGAGCAGTACTTC; CDR3aa: CASSYSGQAPDEQYF
j_gene: TRBJ1-2; v_gene: TRBV12-5; d_gene: .; abundance: .; CDR3nt: TGTGCTAGTGGTTCCAGCCCAATGGGGGGTGGCTACACCTTC; CDR3aa: CASGSSPMGGGYTF
j_gene: TRBJ1-1; v_gene: TRBV6-6; d_gene: TRBD1; abundance: .; CDR3nt: TGTGCCAGCAGTTCACAGGGGAGTACTGAAGCTTTCTTT; CDR3aa: CASSSQGSTEAFF
j_gene: TRBJ2-1; v_gene: TRBV7-3; d_gene: .; abundance: .; CDR3nt: TGTGCCAGCAGCCCCGTGGGGCGAGGATCCTACAATGAGCAGTTCTTC; CDR3aa: CASSPVGRGSYNEQFF
j_gene: TRBJ2-2; v_gene: TRBV12-5; d_gene: .; abundance: .; CDR3nt: TGTGCTAGTGGTTTGGTCACAGGGTACACCGGGGAGCTGTTTTTT; CDR3aa: CASGLVTGYTGELFF
j_gene: TRBJ2-3; v_gene: TRBV5-8; d_gene: TRBD2; abundance: .; CDR3nt: TGTGCCAGCAGCGGCGGGAGGACTGGCACAGATACGCAGTATTTT; CDR3aa: CASSGGRTGTDTQYF
j_gene: TRBJ1-2; v_gene: TRBV7-2; d_gene: .; abundance: .; CDR3nt: TGTGCCAGCAGCTTAGCCACAGCATCCCCTTATGGCTACACCTTC; CDR3aa: CASSLATASPYGYTF
j_gene: TRBJ1-3; v_gene: TRBV4-2; d_gene: .; abundance: .; CDR3nt: TGTGCCAGCAGCCAACATTCGGGGGGAAACACCATATATTTT; CDR3aa: CASSQHSGGNTIYF
j_gene: TRBJ1-1; v_gene: TRBV7-9; d_gene: .; abundance: .; CDR3nt: TGTGCCAGCAGCTTATCTGGGGGCCACACTGAAGCTTTCTTT; CDR3aa: CASSLSGGHTEAFF
j_gene: TRBJ1-4; v_gene: TRBV5-6; d_gene: .; abundance: few; CDR3nt: TGTGCCAGCAGCGAGGGCTCGAAAAAACTGTTTTTT; CDR3aa: CASSEGSKKLFF
j_gene: TRBJ1-3; v_gene: TRBV7-2; d_gene: .; abundance: .; CDR3nt: TGTGCCAGCAGCTTAACGCCCTACTCTGGAAACACCATATATTTT; CDR3aa: CASSLTPYSGNTIYF
j_gene: TRBJ2-2; v_gene: TRBV5-4; d_gene: TRBD2; abundance: .; CDR3nt: TGTGCCAGCGCCACTTCGACTAGCCCAAAGGGCGGGGAGCTGTTTTTT; CDR3aa: CASATSTSPKGGELFF
j_gene: TRBJ2-5; v_gene: TRBV5-1; d_gene: TRBD1; abundance: .; CDR3nt: TGCGCCAGCAGTCGGGACAGTATTCTTTCGGAGACCCAGTACTTC; CDR3aa: CASSRDSILSETQYF
j_gene: TRBJ2-1; v_gene: TRBV9; d_gene: TRBD2; abundance: .; CDR3nt: TGTGCCAGCAGCCCTTTTCGAGCGGGAAATGAGCAGTTCTTC; CDR3aa: CASSPFRAGNEQFF
j_gene: TRBJ2-1; v_gene: TRBV7-9; d_gene: .; abundance: many; CDR3nt: TGTGCCAGCAGCTTAGGGCTATCGGGGAACAATGAGCAGTTCTTC; CDR3aa: CASSLGLSGNNEQFF
j_gene: TRBJ1-1; v_gene: TRBV29-1; d_gene: TRBD1; abundance: .; CDR3nt: TGCAGCGTTTCAGGACCCCTGACAGGGATAAACACTGAAGCTTTCTTT; CDR3aa: CSVSGPLTGINTEAFF
j_gene: TRBJ2-7; v_gene: TRBV3-1/TRBV3-2; d_gene: TRBD1; abundance: .; CDR3nt: TGTGCCAGCAGCCTTACAGGGGCCAGCTCCTACGAGCAGTACTTC; CDR3aa: CASSLTGASSYEQYF
j_gene: TRBJ2-7; v_gene: TRBV7-2; d_gene: TRBD2; abundance: .; CDR3nt: TGTGCCAGCTCCGGGACTAGCGGGTGGGAGCAGTACTTC; CDR3aa: CASSGTSGWEQYF
j_gene: TRBJ1-1; v_gene: TRBV7-3; d_gene: TRBD1; abundance: .; CDR3nt: TGTGCCAGCAGCAAAGACAGGGGGCGAGGCACTGAAGCTTTCTTT; CDR3aa: CASSKDRGRGTEAFF
j_gene: TRBJ2-3; v_gene: TRBV6-1; d_gene: .; abundance: .; CDR3nt: TGTGCCAGCAGTGAAAGTGTGGGGGCCCCCACAGATACGCAGTATTTT; CDR3aa: CASSESVGAPTDTQYF